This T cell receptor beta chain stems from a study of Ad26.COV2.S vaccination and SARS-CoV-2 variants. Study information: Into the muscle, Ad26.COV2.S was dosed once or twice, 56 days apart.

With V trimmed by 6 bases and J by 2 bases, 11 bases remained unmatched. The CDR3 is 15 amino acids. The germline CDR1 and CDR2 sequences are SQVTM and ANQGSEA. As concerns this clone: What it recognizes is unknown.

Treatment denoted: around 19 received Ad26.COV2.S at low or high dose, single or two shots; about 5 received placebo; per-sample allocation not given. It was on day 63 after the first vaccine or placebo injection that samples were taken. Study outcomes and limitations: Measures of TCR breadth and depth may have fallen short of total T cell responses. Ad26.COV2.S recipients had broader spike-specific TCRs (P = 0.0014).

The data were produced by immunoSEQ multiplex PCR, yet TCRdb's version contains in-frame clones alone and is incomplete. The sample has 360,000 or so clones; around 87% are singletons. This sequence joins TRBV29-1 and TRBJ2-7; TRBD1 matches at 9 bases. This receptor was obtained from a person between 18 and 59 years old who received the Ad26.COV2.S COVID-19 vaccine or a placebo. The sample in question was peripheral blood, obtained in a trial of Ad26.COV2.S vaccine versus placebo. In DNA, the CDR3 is TGCAGCGTCTCCCAGGTCACAGGGGGCCCCTACGAGCAGTACTTC. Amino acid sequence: CSVSQVTGGPYEQYF.